The 30 T cell receptor beta chains presented below share a single source sample, sequenced in a study of CXCR3-negative and CXCR3-positive naive CD8 T cells. The TRB libraries of cDNA were built by UMI-labeled 5' RACE. TCRdb reprocessed the 5' RACE reads, with one entry per CDR3 protein and no DNA. The record lists around 40,000 distinct CDR3 sequences, of which the ten most abundant hold roughly 14%. Sequencing was carried out using memory CD8+ T cells from blood. The receptors come from a human donor in good health. Some clones in this sample may be carry-over from other donors' samples.

The rearrangement links TRBV4-3 to TRBJ2-1; TCRdb's D call of TRBD2 is untestable without DNA. Germline CDR1 LGHNA, CDR2 YSLEER. This CDR3 contains 16 residues. The CDR3 reads CASSQDPSGGANEQFF.

The CDR3 protein is CASSQRDRGLDTQYF. The rearrangement uses TRBV7-3 and TRBJ2-3; checking the TCRdb D call of TRBD1 is not possible without DNA. The germline CDR1 and CDR2 sequences are SGHTA and FQGTGA. The CDR3 is 15 residues long.

The chain has TRBV25-1 and TRBJ2-1; TCRdb proposes TRBD2, but this gene call is untestable without DNA. Germline V gene data show CDR1 as MGHDK and CDR2 as SYGVNS. The CDR3 spans 16 residues. Here the CDR3 reads CASSEPREGGSDEQFF.

J is TRBJ1-1 and V is TRBV14. Germline V gene sequence: CDR1 SGHDN, CDR2 FVKESK. This CDR3 region has 15 residues. The CDR3 is CASSIREGVNTEAFF.

The rearrangement links TRBV29-1 to TRBJ1-1; there is no DNA to check the TCRdb D call of TRBD1. Germline V gene data show CDR1 as SQVTM and CDR2 as ANQGSEA. The CDR3 has 12 residues. CDR3 sequence reads: CSARGLNTEAFF.

The chain couples TRBV4-2 to TRBJ2-5; TCRdb outputs TRBD1, but without DNA this stays unchecked. Germline-derived CDR1 and CDR2 are LGHNA and YNFKEQ. This CDR3 has 15 residues. CDR3 sequence: CASSLDRGLGETQYF.

The rearrangement links TRBV5-1 to TRBJ2-5; the D gene TCRdb calls, TRBD2, cannot be checked with no DNA. Germline CDR1 and CDR2: SGHRS and YFSETQ. This CDR3 contains 16 residues. The chain's CDR3 is CASSLWGTSDSRTQYF.

The chain carries TRBV5-4 and TRBJ2-6. The length of the CDR3 is 13 residues. CDR1 is SGHNT and CDR2 is YYREEE in the germline V gene (reference sequence). The CDR3 reads CASSLGGASILTF.

The rearrangement joins TRBV7-9 to TRBJ1-1; the TCRdb call, TRBD1, lacks DNA for checking. Germline V gene lookup returns CDR1 SEHNR and CDR2 FQNEAQ (reference sequence). The CDR3 spans 14 residues. The CDR3 reads CASSTTLGDTEAFF.

The genes are TRBV4-2 and TRBJ2-7; the TCRdb D gene call, TRBD1, has no DNA to confirm it. Germline CDR1 is LGHNA and CDR2 is YNFKEQ. This CDR3 is 14 amino acids long. Here the CDR3 reads CASSPGQGFYEQYF.

This CDR3 is CSAETSPRTVRTRGF. The chain joins TRBV20-1 to TRBJ1-4; lacking DNA, the TRBD1 call made by TCRdb goes unchecked. Germline V gene sequence: CDR1 DFQATT, CDR2 SNEGSKA (reference sequence). The CDR3 totals 15 residues.

V is TRBV28 and J is TRBJ2-1; checking the TCRdb D call of TRBD2 is not possible without DNA. In germline, CDR1 is MDHEN, CDR2 SYDVKM. The CDR3 is 16 residues long. The CDR3 sequence is CASSLFGASGGYEQFF.

The CDR3 is CASSPLGPSLGEYNEQFF. The V call is TRBV7-3, the J call TRBJ2-1; with no DNA, the TCRdb D assignment of TRBD2 cannot be verified. The CDR3 contains 18 residues. CDR1 is SGHTA and CDR2 is FQGTGA in the germline V gene.

This chain's CDR3 is CSALSGPPGFIYNEQFF. V usage is TRBV29-1 and J usage is TRBJ2-1; TCRdb designates TRBD2, a call that cannot be tested without DNA. CDR3 length equals 17 residues. Germline lookup yields CDR1 SQVTM and CDR2 ANQGSEA.

The chain has TRBV28 and TRBJ2-3; TCRdb outputs TRBD2, but without DNA this stays unchecked. CDR1 is MDHEN and CDR2 is SYDVKM in the germline V gene. CDR3 size: 16 residues. The chain's CDR3 is CASRRARALTGDTQYF.

V usage is TRBV6-4 and J usage is TRBJ2-2. Germline values: CDR1 MRHNA, CDR2 SNTAGT. The CDR3 is made up of 14 amino acids. CDR3: CASSHSTGSGELFF.

V gene TRBV7-2 combines with J gene TRBJ2-5; TCRdb's assignment of TRBD1 cannot be checked, as there is no DNA. Germline loops: CDR1 SGHTA, CDR2 FQGNSA. The CDR3 extends over 14 amino acids. The CDR3 sequence is CASSPTGAGETQYF. Full variable domain (remainder filled in from reference TRBV7-2 and TRBJ2-5): GAGVSQSPSNKVTEKGKDVELRCDPISGHTALYWYRQSLGQGLEFLIYFQGNSAPDKSGLPSDRFSAERTGGSVSTLTIQRTQQEDSAVYLCASSPTGAGETQYFGPGTRLLVL.

The rearrangement joins TRBV29-1 to TRBJ2-5. This CDR3 comprises 13 residues. The germline V gene has CDR1 SQVTM and CDR2 ANQGSEA. CDR3 sequence reads: CSVAEVVQETQYF.

The chain couples TRBV29-1 to TRBJ1-1. This CDR3 spans 11 amino acids. Germline V gene lookup returns CDR1 SQVTM and CDR2 ANQGSEA. This chain's CDR3 is CSVAMNTEAFF.

This rearrangement joins TRBV6-2 or TRBV6-3 to TRBJ2-4; TCRdb's D call of TRBD1 is untestable without DNA. The CDR3 is made up of 14 amino acids. Germline V CDR1 and CDR2: MNHEY, SVGEGT. The CDR3 sequence: CASNPSNPVDIQYF.

The chain carries TRBV28 and TRBJ1-1; TCRdb's assignment of TRBD1 cannot be checked, as there is no DNA. CDR3 length equals 15 residues. The germline gives CDR1 MDHEN, CDR2 SYDVKM. Here the CDR3 reads CASSPQRGINTEAFF.

The V and J genes are TRBV7-8 and TRBJ2-1; TCRdb proposes TRBD2, but this gene call is untestable without DNA. The germline V gene has CDR1 SGHVS and CDR2 FQNEAQ. This CDR3 is 16 amino acids long. This chain's CDR3 is CASSLGFAGSFNEQFF.

In terms of frequency, this clonotype is large. The chain links TRBV20-1 to TRBJ2-7. CDR1 DFQATT and CDR2 SNEGSKA come from the germline V gene (reference sequence). CDR3 length: 14 amino acids. CDR3 sequence: CSARSPTVDYEQYF.

The chain is built from TRBV7-8 and TRBJ1-3. Germline CDR1 and CDR2: SGHVS and FQNEAQ. This CDR3 has 15 amino acids. The CDR3 sequence: CASSPGVGAGNTIYF.

CDR3 loop: CASSPALSYEQYF. This chain uses TRBV4-3 with TRBJ2-7; with no DNA, the TCRdb D assignment of TRBD2 cannot be verified. The CDR3 spans 13 residues. Germline V gives CDR1 LGHNA, CDR2 YSLEER.

The V gene is TRBV7-9, the J gene TRBJ1-1; with no DNA, the TCRdb D assignment of TRBD1 cannot be verified. Germline assignment: CDR1 SEHNR and CDR2 FQNEAQ (reference sequence). The CDR3 runs 17 residues. The CDR3 region is CASSSILGGLGDTEAFF.

The chain links TRBV5-5 to TRBJ2-5. Germline V gene sequence: CDR1 SGHKS, CDR2 YYEKEE (reference sequence). The CDR3 spans 13 residues. CDR3: CASSYGLAGTQYF.

The chain has TRBV20-1 and TRBJ2-7; TCRdb picks TRBD2, but there is no DNA to check that call. The CDR3 runs to 15 residues. Germline CDR1 DFQATT, CDR2 SNEGSKA (reference sequence). The chain's CDR3 is CSASRGLAGPYEQYF.

This CDR3 reads CASSLKIAGNTDTQYF. This chain joins TRBV7-3 and TRBJ2-3; without DNA, the TCRdb call of TRBD1 cannot be checked. Germline values: CDR1 SGHTA, CDR2 FQGTGA. The CDR3 spans 16 residues.

This rearrangement joins TRBV27 to TRBJ2-7; TCRdb returns TRBD1, unconfirmable since there is no DNA. CDR3 size: 12 residues. From germline, CDR1 is MNHEY and CDR2 SMNVEV (reference sequence). The CDR3 spells CASSSPPGEQYF.